This T cell receptor (beta chain) was found in a study of blood T cell repertoires in COVID-19. Study-wide background: There were acute and convalescent COVID-19 samples, and they came from the United States, Italy and Spain.

Authors' analysis steps: By means of reference gene primer amplification, nucleated cell counts were estimated. Sequencing was performed with immunoSEQ multiplex PCR; in TCRdb, only in-frame clones are kept and a portion is missing. V, J and clone size derive from that table, while D and trimming were established from the DNA sequence. The sample lists tens of thousands of clones; approximately 86% were seen once. Sequencing was performed on peripheral blood. This clonotype was obtained from a man in his forties or fifties with acute or convalescent COVID-19.

The CDR3 region has the DNA TGTGCCAGCAGCTTAGGACAGGGTTGGGAGACCCAGTACTTC. This sequence encodes CASSLGQGWETQYF. J is TRBJ2-5 and V is TRBV7-9; TRBD1 matches at 7 bases. Trimming cost V 1 base and J 5 bases; bases outside gene matches: 4. The germline gives CDR1 SEHNR, CDR2 FQNEAQ (reference sequence). The CDR3 is 14 residues long.